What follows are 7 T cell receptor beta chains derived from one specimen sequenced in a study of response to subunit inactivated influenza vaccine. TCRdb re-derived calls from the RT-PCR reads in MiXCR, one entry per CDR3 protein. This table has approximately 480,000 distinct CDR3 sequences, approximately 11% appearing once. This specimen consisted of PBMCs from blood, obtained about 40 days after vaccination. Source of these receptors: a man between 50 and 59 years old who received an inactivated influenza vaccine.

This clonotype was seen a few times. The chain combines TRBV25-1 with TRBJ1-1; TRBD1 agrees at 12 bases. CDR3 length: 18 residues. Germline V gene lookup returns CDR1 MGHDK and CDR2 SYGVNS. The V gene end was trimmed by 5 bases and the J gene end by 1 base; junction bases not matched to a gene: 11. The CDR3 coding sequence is TGTGCCAGCAGTCCACCTCGGGGACAGGGGGCAGAGAACACTGAAGCTTTCTTT. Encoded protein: CASSPPRGQGAENTEAFF.

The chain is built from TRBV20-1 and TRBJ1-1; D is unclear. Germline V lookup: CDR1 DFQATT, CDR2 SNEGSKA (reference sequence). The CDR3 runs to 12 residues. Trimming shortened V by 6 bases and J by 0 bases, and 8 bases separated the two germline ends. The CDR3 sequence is CSALNMNTEAFF. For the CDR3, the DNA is TGCAGTGCATTGAACATGAACACTGAAGCTTTCTTT.

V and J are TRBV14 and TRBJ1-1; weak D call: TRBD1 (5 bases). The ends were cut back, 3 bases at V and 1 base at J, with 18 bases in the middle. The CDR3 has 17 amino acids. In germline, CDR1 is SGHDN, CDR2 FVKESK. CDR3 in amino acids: CASSQGWLGQENTEAFF. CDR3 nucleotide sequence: TGTGCCAGCAGCCAGGGGTGGCTGGGGCAGGAGAACACTGAAGCTTTCTTT.

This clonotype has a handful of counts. Written as DNA, the CDR3 is TGTGCCAGCAGCTTTCGAGCTTCTTCCTACAATGAGCAGTTCTTC. It specifies CASSFRASSYNEQFF. The V call is TRBV5-4, the J call TRBJ2-1; the D is unclear. Trimming shortened V by 2 bases and J by 1 base, and 10 bases separated the two germline ends. The CDR3 loop spans 15 amino acids. Germline V gene sequence: CDR1 SGHNT, CDR2 YYREEE (reference sequence). The full variable domain, rest sourced from reference TRBV5-4 and TRBJ2-1, is ETGVTQSPTHLIKTRGQQVTLRCSSQSGHNTVSWYQQALGQGPQFIFQYYREEENGRGNFPPRFSGLQFPNYSSELNVNALELDDSALYLCASSFRASSYNEQFFGPGTRLTVL.

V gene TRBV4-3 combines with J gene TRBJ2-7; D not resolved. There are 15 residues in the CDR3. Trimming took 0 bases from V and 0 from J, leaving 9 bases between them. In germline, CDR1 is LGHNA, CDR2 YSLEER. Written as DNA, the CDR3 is TGCGCCAGCAGCCAAGAGGGCGGCACCTCCTACGAGCAGTACTTC. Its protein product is CASSQEGGTSYEQYF.

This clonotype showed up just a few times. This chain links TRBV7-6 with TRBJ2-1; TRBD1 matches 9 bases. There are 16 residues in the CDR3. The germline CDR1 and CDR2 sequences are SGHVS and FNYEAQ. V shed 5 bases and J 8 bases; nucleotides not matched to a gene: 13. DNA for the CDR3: TGTGCCAGCAGCCCCGGGTTCCGGGACAGGGATCATGAGCAGTTCTTC. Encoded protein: CASSPGFRDRDHEQFF.

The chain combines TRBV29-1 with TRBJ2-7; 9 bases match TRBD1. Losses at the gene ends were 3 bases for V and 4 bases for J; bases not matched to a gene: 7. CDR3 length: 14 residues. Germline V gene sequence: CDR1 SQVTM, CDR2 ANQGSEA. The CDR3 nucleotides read TGCAGCGTTGAGGGGGGGACAGGGCGGTACGAGCAGTACTTC. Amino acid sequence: CSVEGGTGRYEQYF.